Shown below are 5 T cell receptor beta chains from a single sample sequenced in a study of shared clonotypes between healthy human individuals. The assay was immunoSEQ multiplex PCR, and TCRdb's table has in-frame clones only and misses some. This sample has millions of clones; 85% to 95% occur once, and the top ten carry 0.1% to 0.15%. Sequencing was done on a sample of naive CD4+ T cells sorted from blood. Specified subset: CD45RA+ positively selected. Every receptor here comes from a man between 18 and 35 years old in good health.

V gene TRBV6-6 combines with J gene TRBJ1-4; D is unclear. V shed 2 bases and J shed 4 bases, with 11 bases lying between them. The CDR3 covers 15 residues. From germline, CDR1 is MNHNY and CDR2 SVGAGI (reference sequence). CDR3 region: CASSYRSSRNEKLFF. The CDR3 DNA is TGTGCCAGCAGTTACAGGTCTTCTCGTAATGAAAAACTGTTTTTT.

This clone occurred once. The chain employs TRBV29-1 and TRBJ2-3; D is possibly TRBD1 or TRBD2 (5 bases each). Germline-derived CDR1 and CDR2 are SQVTM and ANQGSEA. The V end lost 3 bases, the J end lost 0 bases, and 7 bases lay between the germline ends. The CDR3 runs to 13 residues. CDR3 amino acids: CSVEGPSTDTQYF. CDR3 DNA sequence: TGCAGCGTTGAGGGACCGAGCACAGATACGCAGTATTTT.

V and J are TRBV10-3 and TRBJ1-3; 8 bases match TRBD1. CDR1 is ENHRY, CDR2 SYGVKD, per germline. CDR3 length: 15 amino acids. The V segment lost 11 bases and the J segment 2 bases; nucleotides outside the gene matches: 11. CDR3 sequence: CASLTGAQAGNTIYF. CDR3 nucleotide sequence: TGTGCCTCTTTGACAGGGGCTCAAGCTGGAAACACCATATATTTT.

The V gene is TRBV5-8, the J gene TRBJ1-2, with D perhaps TRBD1 (5 bases). From germline, CDR1 is SGHTS and CDR2 YDEGEE. There are 19 residues in the CDR3. V was trimmed by 3 bases and J by 0 bases, leaving 24 bases between them. For the CDR3, the DNA is TGTGCCAGCAGCTCCCGGGACGCCTATCCTAGTACTGCTAACTATGGCTACACCTTC. This codes for CASSSRDAYPSTANYGYTF. The full variable domain, in which reference TRBV5-8 and TRBJ1-2 provide the parts outside the CDR3, is EAGVTQSPTHLIKTRGQQATLRCSPISGHTSVYWYQQALGLGLQFLLWYDEGEERNRGNFPPRFSGRQFPNYSSELNVNALELEDSALYLCASSSRDAYPSTANYGYTFGSGTRLTVV.

About this clone: Other DNA sequences in this specimen translate into the identical CDR3. The chain carries TRBV2 and TRBJ2-3; no firm D call. Germline CDR1 SNHLY, CDR2 FYNNEI. The CDR3 covers 11 residues. The V end lost 6 bases, the J end lost 2 bases, and 3 bases lay between the germline ends. As DNA, the CDR3 is TGTGCCAGCAGCTACACAGATACGCAGTATTTT. It encodes CASSYTDTQYF.